These 9 T cell receptor beta chains came from one sample sequenced in a study of beta chain features in type 1 diabetes. Findings of the study overall: TCRB CDR3s from Type 1 diabetes patients were moderately but significantly shorter in all four CD4+ subsets.

The sequenced template was cDNA made from the entire isolated RNA. The protocol was immunoSEQ multiplex PCR, while the TCRdb copy is restricted to in-frame clones and leaves out a portion. This table has 250,000 to 300,000 clones, roughly 24% appearing once. No antigens are known for them. The sequencing sample was made of naive CD4+ T cells from blood. Receptor source: a woman aged 25 to 39 with type 1 diabetes.

The chain employs TRBV5-1 and TRBJ2-7; 8 nucleotides agree with TRBD2. The CDR3 runs 16 residues. The V gene end was trimmed by 3 bases and the J gene end by 4 bases; junction bases not matched to a gene: 12. From germline, CDR1 is SGHRS and CDR2 YFSETQ. In nucleotides, the CDR3 is TGCGCCAGCAGCTCAGCTACCGGGACTAGGACGTACGAGCAGTACTTC. This encodes CASSSATGTRTYEQYF.

This clone was recorded a few times. V is TRBV2 and J is TRBJ1-2; 12 bases line up with TRBD1. Trimming took 1 base from V and 8 from J; bases not matched to a gene: 5. Germline V gene lookup returns CDR1 SNHLY and CDR2 FYNNEI. The CDR3 totals 15 residues. DNA of the CDR3: TGTGCCAGCAGTGAAGATAGGGACAGGGGGCAAGGCTACACCTTC. Its protein is CASSEDRDRGQGYTF.

This clone was seen a few times. The chain links TRBV28 to TRBJ2-1, with 11 bases that match TRBD2. Germline values: CDR1 MDHEN, CDR2 SYDVKM. Trimming removed 5 bases from V and 8 bases from J; junction bases left unmatched: 2. CDR3 length equals 13 residues. The CDR3 protein is CASSRLAGYEQFF. The CDR3 DNA reads as TGTGCCAGCAGTCGACTAGCGGGATATGAGCAGTTCTTC. Combining the CDR3 with reference TRBV28 and TRBJ2-1 gives the whole variable domain DVKVTQSSRYLVKRTGEKVFLECVQDMDHENMFWYRQDPGLGLRLIYFSYDVKMKEKGDIPEGYSVSREKKERFSLILESASTNQTSMYLCASSRLAGYEQFFGPGTRLTVL.

This rearrangement joins TRBV5-4 to TRBJ2-1; D is unresolved. The CDR3 contains 14 residues. V was shortened by 1 base and J by 5 bases, with 10 bases between the two germline ends. Germline-derived CDR1 and CDR2 are SGHNT and YYREEE (reference sequence). CDR3 nucleotide sequence: TGTGCCAGCAGCTTGTGGGCGTTGGACAATGAGCAGTTCTTC. Protein sequence: CASSLWALDNEQFF.

This clone was counted between two and nine times. J is TRBJ1-1 and V is TRBV5-1; 8 positions match TRBD1. The CDR3 has 14 amino acids. Germline V gene lookup returns CDR1 SGHRS and CDR2 YFSETQ. Trimming took 9 bases from V and 1 from J; bases not matched to a gene: 8. DNA for the CDR3: TGCGCCACCAAAGGAGACAGGGGGAACACTGAAGCTTTCTTT. Amino acid sequence: CATKGDRGNTEAFF.

This clone occurred a few times. The chain is built from TRBV29-1 and TRBJ1-2; possibly TRBD1 for D (5 bases). The V and J ends lost 3 bases and 5 bases respectively, with 13 bases between them. The germline V gene has CDR1 SQVTM and CDR2 ANQGSEA. This CDR3 spans 13 amino acids. CDR3 residues: CSVEAWQGYGYTF. In nucleotides, the CDR3 is TGCAGCGTTGAGGCTTGGCAGGGTTATGGCTACACCTTC.

Points on this clone: The same CDR3 arises from other DNA sequences in this sample as well. This rearrangement joins TRBV5-1 to TRBJ2-3; 10 bases map to TRBD2. This CDR3 comprises 16 residues. The ends lost 0 bases at V and 0 bases at J; junction bases unmatched: 1. From germline, CDR1 is SGHRS and CDR2 YFSETQ. CDR3 loop: CASSLGLAGSTDTQYF. The DNA for the CDR3 is TGCGCCAGCAGCTTGGGACTAGCGGGCAGCACAGATACGCAGTATTTT.

A remark on this clone: Additional DNA sequences in this sample encode the identical CDR3. The chain couples TRBV28 to TRBJ1-1; D unresolved. This CDR3 spans 12 amino acids. V was trimmed by 3 bases and J by 5 bases, leaving 7 bases between them. Germline V gene sequence: CDR1 MDHEN, CDR2 SYDVKM. The CDR3 loop is CASSLSGTEAFF. As DNA, the CDR3 is TGTGCCAGCAGTTTGTCGGGAACTGAAGCTTTCTTT.

This clone was seen a few times. This chain connects TRBV11-2 to TRBJ2-5; 7 bases are a match to TRBD1. CDR1 is SGHAT, CDR2 FQNNGV, per germline. The CDR3 consists of 17 residues. J lost 1 base, V lost 8 bases, and 16 bases had no gene match. The CDR3, as DNA: TGTGCCAGCGAAGGGTGGACAGGATCAATCTCCCAAGAGACCCAGTACTTC. This encodes CASEGWTGSISQETQYF.